The TCR beta chain under discussion was sequenced for a study of response to subunit inactivated influenza vaccine. Each CDR3 protein is one row after TCRdb ran MiXCR on the RT-PCR reads. The data show around 160,000 distinct CDR3 sequences, 11% seen once. Note on this clonotype: Its antigen is not identified.

Study findings and constraints: Every seasonal influenza vaccination brings in few new T cells, the authors suggested.

Germline assignment: CDR1 MNHEY and CDR2 SVGAGI. The CDR3 runs to 18 residues. V shed 0 bases and J 6 bases; nucleotides not matched to a gene: 10. This rearrangement joins TRBV6-5 to TRBJ2-2, with TRBD2 identical over 10 bases. The receptor was derived from a man in his fifties or sixties who received an inactivated influenza vaccine. Sequenced here: non-naive T cells sorted from PBMCs, sampled about 40 days after vaccination. The CDR3 reads CASSYSYGLAGVPGELFF. The CDR3 bases are TGTGCCAGCAGTTACTCGTATGGCCTAGCGGGAGTCCCCGGGGAGCTGTTTTTT.